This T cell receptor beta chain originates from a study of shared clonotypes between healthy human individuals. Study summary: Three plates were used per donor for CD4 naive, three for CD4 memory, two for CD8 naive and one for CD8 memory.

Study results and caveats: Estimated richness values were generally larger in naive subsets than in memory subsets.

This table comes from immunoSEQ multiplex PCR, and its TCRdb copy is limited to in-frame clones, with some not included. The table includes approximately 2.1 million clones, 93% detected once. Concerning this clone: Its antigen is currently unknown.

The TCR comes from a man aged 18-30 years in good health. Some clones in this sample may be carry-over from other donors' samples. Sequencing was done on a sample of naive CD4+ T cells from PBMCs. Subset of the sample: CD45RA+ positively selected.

In nucleotides, the CDR3 is TGCGCCAGCAGCTGGGGACTAGCGGTAAACTCCTACGAGCAGTACTTC. Translating gives CASSWGLAVNSYEQYF. The chain is built from TRBV5-1 and TRBJ2-7, with TRBD2 identical over 11 bases. The CDR3 sequence is 16 residues long. Germline assignment: CDR1 SGHRS and CDR2 YFSETQ. The junction had 5 bases not matched to a gene; V was cut back by 3 bases and J by 0 bases. Full variable domain (rest looked up from reference TRBV5-1 and TRBJ2-7): KAGVTQTPRYLIKTRGQQVTLSCSPISGHRSVSWYQQTPGQGLQFLFEYFSETQRNKGNFPGRFSGRQFSNSRSEMNVSTLELGDSALYLCASSWGLAVNSYEQYFGPGTRLTVT.